This T cell receptor (beta chain) was sequenced during a study of shared clonotypes between healthy human individuals. Data came from immunoSEQ multiplex PCR; TCRdb stores just in-frame clones and leaves some out. The sample holds some 1.5 million clones, nearly 99% seen once. V lost 2 bases and J lost 1, with 15 bases in between. The CDR3 is made up of 17 amino acids. Germline assignment: CDR1 SGHRS and CDR2 YFSETQ. The sequence derives from a man aged 25-40 years in good health. The sequenced sample was naive CD4+ T cells sorted from blood. Subset of the sample: CD45RA+ positively selected. The gene calls are TRBV5-1 and TRBJ2-2; D possibly matches TRBD1 or TRBD2 (5 bases each). In DNA form, the CDR3 reads TGCGCCAGCAGCTTAGGGACCATTCGAGGGAACACCGGGGAGCTGTTTTTT. This codes for CASSLGTIRGNTGELFF.